This entry lists 30 T cell receptor beta chains sequenced from one sample in a study of blood T cell repertoires in COVID-19. Here immunoSEQ multiplex PCR was the method, and the copy in TCRdb shows in-frame clones only, minus some. The repertoire holds hundreds of thousands of clones, about 85% seen once, with about 2% in the top ten. Sequencing was carried out using peripheral blood. All receptors derive from a man aged 18-30 years with active or convalescent COVID-19.

The chain joins TRBV4-1 to TRBJ1-5; D uncertain. Germline CDR1 reads MGHRA; CDR2 reads YSYEKL. The CDR3 has 15 amino acids. V lost 1 base and J lost 3, with 10 bases in between. CDR3 bases: TGCGCCAGCAGCCAAGGGGTAGGAGACAATCAGCCCCAGCATTTT. Its translation: CASSQGVGDNQPQHF.

The rearrangement uses TRBV7-2 and TRBJ2-1, with 9 nucleotides matching TRBD2. Germline assignment: CDR1 SGHTA and CDR2 FQGNSA. V was pared by 5 bases and J by 3 bases, with 8 bases of the junction left unmatched. The CDR3 totals 16 residues. The CDR3 loop is CASSQGRGGYYNEQFF. The CDR3 nucleotides read TGTGCCAGCAGCCAAGGGCGGGGGGGTTACTACAATGAGCAGTTCTTC.

The V and J genes are TRBV27 and TRBJ1-2; D unresolved. Trimming left V 7 bases short and J 1 base short, with 7 bases between. The CDR3 length is 12 residues. Germline values: CDR1 MNHEY, CDR2 SMNVEV (reference sequence). As DNA, the CDR3 is TGTGCCAGCATTGATAGTAACTATGGCTACACCTTC. Translated: CASIDSNYGYTF.

J is TRBJ2-1 and V is TRBV11-2; 8 positions agree with TRBD1. Trimming took 4 bases from V and 4 from J; bases not matched to a gene: 3. This CDR3 is 14 amino acids long. Germline V CDR1 and CDR2: SGHAT, FQNNGV. DNA of the CDR3: TGTGCCAGCAGCTGGAGACAGGGGTACAATGAGCAGTTCTTC. Its protein product is CASSWRQGYNEQFF. Filled out from reference TRBV11-2 and TRBJ2-1, the complete variable domain reads EAGVAQSPRYKIIEKRQSVAFWCNPISGHATLYWYQQILGQGPKLLIQFQNNGVVDDSQLPKDRFSAERLKGVDSTLKIQPAKLEDSAVYLCASSWRQGYNEQFFGPGTRLTVL.

The chain links TRBV27 to TRBJ1-1; 8 bases match TRBD1. Germline V gene sequence: CDR1 MNHEY, CDR2 SMNVEV (reference sequence). CDR3 size: 16 residues. With V trimmed by 4 bases and J by 1 base, 8 bases remained unmatched. DNA for the CDR3: TGTGCCAGCAGTTCTCGGACCAGGGGGCGGAACACTGAAGCTTTCTTT. Amino acid sequence: CASSSRTRGRNTEAFF.

This chain links TRBV18 with TRBJ2-7, with 7 bases aligning to TRBD1. J was trimmed by 0 bases and V by 3 bases; bases with no gene match: 8. The CDR3 runs to 16 residues. The germline gives CDR1 KGHSH, CDR2 LQKENI. The CDR3 here is CASSPEPGQSSYEQYF. DNA for the CDR3: TGTGCCAGCTCACCCGAACCGGGACAGAGCTCCTACGAGCAGTACTTC.

This sequence joins TRBV7-2 and TRBJ2-7; possible D gene TRBD1, 5 bases. The V end lost 1 base, the J end lost 5 bases, and 15 bases lay between the germline ends. The germline V gene has CDR1 SGHTA and CDR2 FQGNSA. CDR3 length: 15 residues. CDR3 bases: TGTGCCAGCAGCTTAGTATCGGTCAGGGTGGACGAGCAGTACTTC. As protein: CASSLVSVRVDEQYF.

This sequence joins TRBV19 and TRBJ2-1; TRBD2 matches 12 bases. This CDR3 contains 17 residues. Looked up from germline, CDR1 is LNHDA and CDR2 is SQIVND (reference sequence). V shed 0 bases and J 4 bases; nucleotides not matched to a gene: 4. CDR3 nucleotide sequence: TGTGCCAGTAGTATAGATAAACTAGCGGGAGGATACAATGAGCAGTTCTTC. It codes for CASSIDKLAGGYNEQFF.

This sequence joins TRBV9 and TRBJ1-2; no reliable D call. Trimming stripped 4 bases from V and 12 bases from J, with 4 bases between. Germline V lookup: CDR1 SGDLS, CDR2 YYNGEE. CDR3 length equals 8 residues. CDR3 DNA: TGTGCCAGCAGCCCCGACACCTTC. Protein: CASSPDTF.

The chain is built from TRBV6-1 and TRBJ2-1, with TRBD1 matching over 8 bases. The germline V gene encodes CDR1 MNHNS and CDR2 SASEGT. V gave up 2 bases and J gave up 0 bases; unmatched junction bases: 3. CDR3 length: 16 residues. The CDR3 DNA reads TGTGCCAGCAGTGAATGGGACAGGAGCTCCTACAATGAGCAGTTCTTC. The encoded protein is CASSEWDRSSYNEQFF.

This clone has a single count. This rearrangement joins TRBV4-1 to TRBJ1-5; TRBD1 matches at 10 bases. There are 15 residues in the CDR3. The V segment lost 2 bases and the J segment 4 bases; nucleotides outside the gene matches: 2. Germline CDR1 reads MGHRA; CDR2 reads YSYEKL. The CDR3 here is CASSQRTGGNQPQHF. The CDR3, as DNA: TGCGCCAGCAGCCAAAGGACAGGGGGAAATCAGCCCCAGCATTTT.

The chain joins TRBV2 to TRBJ2-2; D remains ambiguous. CDR3 length: 13 amino acids. Germline lookup yields CDR1 SNHLY and CDR2 FYNNEI. V dropped 7 bases and J dropped 6 bases, with 12 bases sitting between them. The DNA of the CDR3 is TGTGCCAGCAACGAGGCTCGAGCCGGGGAGCTGTTTTTT. Its translation: CASNEARAGELFF. The full variable domain, rest sourced from reference TRBV2 and TRBJ2-2, is EPEVTQTPSHQVTQMGQEVILRCVPISNHLYFYWYRQILGQKVEFLVSFYNNEISEKSEIFDDQFSVERPDGSNFTLKIRSTKLEDSAMYFCASNEARAGELFFGEGSRLTVL.

The chain has TRBV9 and TRBJ2-5; maybe TRBD2 (7 bases). V lost 4 bases and J 5 bases, leaving 24 bases between the germline ends. The length of the CDR3 is 17 residues. Germline lookup yields CDR1 SGDLS and CDR2 YYNGEE. In DNA, the CDR3 is TGTGCCAGCAGCCTCAACCCGGTAGGGGGGGCCCTGGAGACCCAGTACTTC. It is translated as CASSLNPVGGALETQYF.

The chain carries TRBV10-3 and TRBJ1-2, with 7 bases lining up with TRBD1. From germline, CDR1 is ENHRY and CDR2 SYGVKD. The CDR3 contains 17 residues. Trimming took 4 bases from V and 7 from J; bases not matched to a gene: 18. Written as DNA, the CDR3 is TGTGCCATCAGTGGAGGGGGCGTCGAACTAACTGCTAGTGGCTACACCTTC. Its protein is CAISGGGVELTASGYTF.

The chain is built from TRBV7-8 and TRBJ2-7; 8 bases map to TRBD1. This CDR3 contains 14 residues. CDR1 is SGHVS and CDR2 is FQNEAQ in the germline V gene. The ends lost 5 bases at V and 6 bases at J; junction bases unmatched: 9. CDR3 region: CASSPGQGRGEQYF. The CDR3 bases are TGTGCCAGCAGCCCAGGACAGGGAAGGGGCGAGCAGTACTTC.

V usage is TRBV4-3 and J usage is TRBJ1-2, with TRBD1 matching 7 bases. Trimming cost V 4 bases and J 6 bases; bases outside gene matches: 11. The CDR3 is made up of 15 amino acids. Germline CDR1 is LGHNA and CDR2 is YSLEER. For the CDR3, the DNA is TGCGCCAGCAGCCGAACCAGGGGGAGTGGCGATGGCTACACCTTC. This encodes CASSRTRGSGDGYTF.

The genes are TRBV7-2 and TRBJ1-5; D may be TRBD1 (5 bases). Looked up from germline, CDR1 is SGHTA and CDR2 is FQGNSA. This CDR3 has 13 residues. Trimming took 3 bases from V and 9 from J, leaving 12 bases between them. The CDR3 sequence: CASSFREGSPQHF. Written as DNA, the CDR3 is TGTGCCAGCAGCTTTCGGGAGGGGTCGCCCCAGCATTTT.

The J gene is TRBJ2-7, the V gene TRBV4-1; perhaps TRBD1 as D (6 bases). Germline CDR1 and CDR2: MGHRA and YSYEKL. V shed 11 bases and J shed 5 bases, with 16 bases lying between them. The CDR3 contains 12 residues. The CDR3 sequence: CAVGRGEDEQYF. CDR3 sequence (DNA): TGCGCCGTCGGCAGGGGTGAGGACGAGCAGTACTTC.

The chain couples TRBV27 to TRBJ1-6; D perhaps matches TRBD1 (6 bases). CDR1 and CDR2 from the germline V gene are MNHEY and SMNVEV (reference sequence). CDR3 length: 14 residues. The germline V and J ends were trimmed by 7 bases and 6 bases, with 13 bases remaining between them. CDR3 residues: CASKTGQRNSPLHF. For the CDR3, the DNA is TGTGCCAGCAAAACGGGACAACGTAATTCACCCCTCCACTTT.

This rearrangement joins TRBV11-2 to TRBJ1-4; D call uncertain. Trimming took off 0 bases at V and 5 bases at J, with 10 bases between the two ends. Germline lookup yields CDR1 SGHAT and CDR2 FQNNGV. CDR3 size: 15 residues. The CDR3, as DNA: TGTGCCAGCAGCTTAGACGGGATATCGAATGAAAAACTGTTTTTT. Translating gives CASSLDGISNEKLFF. The full variable domain, its missing parts supplied by reference TRBV11-2 and TRBJ1-4, is EAGVAQSPRYKIIEKRQSVAFWCNPISGHATLYWYQQILGQGPKLLIQFQNNGVVDDSQLPKDRFSAERLKGVDSTLKIQPAKLEDSAVYLCASSLDGISNEKLFFGSGTQLSVL.

The CDR3 coding sequence is TGTGCCAGCAGCTTGGGGACAGGGAGTAATGAAAAACTGTTTTTT. This encodes CASSLGTGSNEKLFF. The V and J genes are TRBV5-8 and TRBJ1-4; TRBD1 agrees at 8 bases. V lost 0 bases, J lost 4 bases, and 2 bases stayed unmatched. The V gene's germline CDR1 is SGHTS and CDR2 YDEGEE. The CDR3 is made up of 15 amino acids.

The V and J genes are TRBV12-3 or TRBV12-4 and TRBJ2-2, with 7 bases that match TRBD1. Trimming at V came to 11 bases and at J to 3 bases, leaving 6 bases not matched to a gene. CDR3 length: 13 amino acids. The CDR3 sequence: CAGRDRYTGELFF. CDR3 bases: TGTGCCGGCCGGGACAGATACACCGGGGAGCTGTTTTTT.

V usage is TRBV5-5 and J usage is TRBJ2-2; 9 bases are a match to TRBD2. The germline CDR1 and CDR2 sequences are SGHKS and YYEKEE (reference sequence). This CDR3 comprises 17 residues. V lost 5 bases and J lost 1; bases outside the gene matches: 9. The CDR3 bases are TGTGCCAGCAGGGTGGGGCTAGCGGGGTTGAACACCGGGGAGCTGTTTTTT. Its translation: CASRVGLAGLNTGELFF.

The chain is built from TRBV9 and TRBJ2-1, with 10 bases matching TRBD2. J gave up 7 bases and V 4 bases, and 11 bases lay outside the gene matches. The CDR3 sequence is 16 residues long. Germline V gene lookup returns CDR1 SGDLS and CDR2 YYNGEE. CDR3 bases: TGTGCCAGCAGCTCCCACCGGGAGCGGGGGGGAAATGAGCAGTTCTTC. Its translation: CASSSHRERGGNEQFF.

The V and J genes are TRBV7-9 and TRBJ2-7; TRBD2 might be the D (6 bases). This CDR3 region has 15 residues. Germline values: CDR1 SEHNR, CDR2 FQNEAQ (reference sequence). The germline V and J ends were trimmed by 5 bases and 2 bases, with 16 bases remaining between them. CDR3 protein: CASSRGEVAPYEQYF. The CDR3, as DNA: TGTGCCAGCAGCCGAGGGGAGGTAGCCCCCTACGAGCAGTACTTC. Filled out from reference TRBV7-9 and TRBJ2-7, the complete variable domain reads DTGVSQNPRHKITKRGQNVTFRCDPISEHNRLYWYRQTLGQGPEFLTYFQNEAQLEKSRLLSDRFSAERPKGSFSTLEIQRTEQGDSAMYLCASSRGEVAPYEQYFGPGTRLTVT.

The chain joins TRBV6-1 to TRBJ1-6, with TRBD1 matching 10 bases. This CDR3 is built from 18 residues. Per the germline V gene, CDR1 is MNHNS and CDR2 is SASEGT. J gave up 3 bases and V 2 bases, and 7 bases lay outside the gene matches. CDR3 coding DNA: TGTGCCAGCAGTGAAATCCCTGGACAGGGGGACTATAATTCACCCCTCCACTTT. As protein: CASSEIPGQGDYNSPLHF.

The chain uses TRBV27 and TRBJ1-4; TRBD1 aligns across 7 bases. J gave up 7 bases and V 5 bases, and 13 bases lay outside the gene matches. Germline CDR1 and CDR2: MNHEY and SMNVEV (reference sequence). This CDR3 is 16 amino acids long. Here the CDR3 reads CASSPYLTGRFEKLFF. Here the CDR3 DNA reads TGTGCCAGCAGTCCGTATCTGACAGGGCGGTTTGAAAAACTGTTTTTT.

The chain combines TRBV19 with TRBJ1-4, with a tentative D call TRBD1 (5 bases). Germline V gene sequence: CDR1 LNHDA, CDR2 SQIVND (reference sequence). Trimming took off 7 bases at V and 14 bases at J, with 23 bases between the two ends. This CDR3 region has 14 residues. The CDR3 spells CASNEGVQGLRLFF. The DNA for the CDR3 is TGTGCCAGTAACGAAGGGGTCCAGGGTCTTAGGCTGTTTTTT.

The chain employs TRBV19 and TRBJ2-2, with 9 nucleotides matching TRBD2. CDR1 and CDR2 (germline): LNHDA, SQIVND (reference sequence). J lost 7 bases, V lost 7 bases, and 16 bases had no gene match. This CDR3 contains 17 residues. The CDR3 region is CASTTIGREGISGELFF. CDR3 nucleotides: TGTGCCAGTACCACTATCGGGCGGGAGGGCATCAGCGGGGAGCTGTTTTTT.

J is TRBJ1-2 and V is TRBV5-1; 8 bases are shared with TRBD1. Germline V gives CDR1 SGHRS, CDR2 YFSETQ. After removal of 4 bases from V and 3 bases from J, the junction contained 8 bases not matched to a gene. The CDR3 spans 15 residues. The CDR3 region has the DNA TGCGCCAGCAGCCCGGACAGGGTATCGGACTATGGCTACACCTTC. Translated, it gives CASSPDRVSDYGYTF.